This TCR beta chain is from a study of OX40 agonist ivuxolimab in advanced cancers. Study context: One patient with hepatocellular carcinoma and two with cutaneous melanoma, three in all, had partial responses.

The method was immunoSEQ multiplex PCR; TCRdb's version includes in-frame clones alone and lacks a portion of them. This sample has about 72,000 clones, with around 85% found just once. Findings and caveats of the study: No antigen was identified for the clonally expanded peripheral T cells. Circulating CD4+ and CD8+ T cells showed clonal expansion by week 6 at 0.1 to 3.0 mg/kg.

Per germline, CDR1 MNHEY and CDR2 SVGAGI. This CDR3 has 11 amino acids. V was cut by 1 base and J by 7 bases, with 1 base left in between. In regard to this clone: The antigen is unknown.

This receptor was identified in an adult with an advanced solid tumor such as melanoma, head and neck, liver or kidney cancer. The chain joins TRBV6-5 to TRBJ1-4, with D hard to call. The material was CD4+ or CD8+ T cells sorted from blood, obtained in a trial of the OX40 agonist ivuxolimab. The CDR3 DNA reads TGTGCCAGCAGTTACTTTGAAAAACTGTTTTTT. This encodes CASSYFEKLFF.